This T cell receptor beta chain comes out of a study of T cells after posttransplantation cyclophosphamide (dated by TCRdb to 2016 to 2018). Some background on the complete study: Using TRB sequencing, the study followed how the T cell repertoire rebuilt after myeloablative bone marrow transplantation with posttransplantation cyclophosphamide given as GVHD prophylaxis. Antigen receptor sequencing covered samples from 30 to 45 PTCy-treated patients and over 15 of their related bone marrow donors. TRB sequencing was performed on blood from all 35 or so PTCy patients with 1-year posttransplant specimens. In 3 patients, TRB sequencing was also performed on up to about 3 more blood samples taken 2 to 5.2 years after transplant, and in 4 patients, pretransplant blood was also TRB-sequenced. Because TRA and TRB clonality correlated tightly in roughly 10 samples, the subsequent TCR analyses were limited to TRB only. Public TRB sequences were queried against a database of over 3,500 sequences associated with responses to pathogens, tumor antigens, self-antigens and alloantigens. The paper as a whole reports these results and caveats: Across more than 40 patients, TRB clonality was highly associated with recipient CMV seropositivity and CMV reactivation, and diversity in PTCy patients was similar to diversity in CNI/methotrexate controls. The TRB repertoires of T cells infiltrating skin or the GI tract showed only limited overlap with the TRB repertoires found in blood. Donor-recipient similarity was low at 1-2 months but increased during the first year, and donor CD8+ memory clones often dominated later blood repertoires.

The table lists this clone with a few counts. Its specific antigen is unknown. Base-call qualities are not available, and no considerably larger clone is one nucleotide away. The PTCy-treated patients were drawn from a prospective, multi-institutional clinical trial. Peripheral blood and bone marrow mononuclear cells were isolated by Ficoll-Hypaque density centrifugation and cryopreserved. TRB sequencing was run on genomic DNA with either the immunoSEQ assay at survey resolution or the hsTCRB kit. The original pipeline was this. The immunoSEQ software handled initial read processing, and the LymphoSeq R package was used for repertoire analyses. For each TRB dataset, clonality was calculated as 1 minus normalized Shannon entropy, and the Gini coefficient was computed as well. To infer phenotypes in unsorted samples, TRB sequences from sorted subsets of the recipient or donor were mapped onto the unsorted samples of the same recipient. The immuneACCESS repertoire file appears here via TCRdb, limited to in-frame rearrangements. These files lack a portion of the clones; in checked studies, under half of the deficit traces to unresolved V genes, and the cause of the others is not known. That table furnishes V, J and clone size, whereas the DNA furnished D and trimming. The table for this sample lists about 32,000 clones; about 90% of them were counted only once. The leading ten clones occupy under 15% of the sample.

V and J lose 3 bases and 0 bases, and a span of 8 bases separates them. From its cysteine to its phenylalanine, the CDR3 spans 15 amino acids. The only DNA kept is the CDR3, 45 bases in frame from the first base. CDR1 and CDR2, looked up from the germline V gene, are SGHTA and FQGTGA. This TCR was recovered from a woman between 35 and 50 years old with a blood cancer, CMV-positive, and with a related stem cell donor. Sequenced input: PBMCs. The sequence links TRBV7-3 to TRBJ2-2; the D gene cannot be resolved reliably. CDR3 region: CASSFLPTNTGELFF. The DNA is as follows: TGTGCCAGCAGCTTCCTTCCTACGAACACCGGGGAGCTGTTTTTT.